The rows below give T cell receptor delta chains drawn from one sample of a study of gamma-delta chains in newborns, infants, children. TCRdb redid the clone calls on the reads with CATT. Altogether fewer than 3,500 delta-chain clones are present, roughly 3.9% being singletons, with the ten largest covering roughly a sixth. What was sequenced was blood. The receptors were sampled from a child who was a newborn, infant or young child, either healthy, febrile or measles-vaccinated (not recorded which). CDR3s leave out the opening cysteine and the closing phenylalanine or tryptophan. Clone size is not always given. Where it is, it says once, few, many or a class for expanded clones.

v_call,clone_size,j_call,cdr3_length,cdr3_aa
TRDV2,large,TRDJ2,14,ACDVLGDTLTAQLF
TRDV2,medium-sized,TRDJ3,16,ACVPLGAGSWDTRQMF
TRDV2,medium-sized,TRDJ3,15,ACDTVLESWDTRQMF
TRDV2,medium-sized,TRDJ3,19,ACDTVSSTGGASWDTRQMF
TRDV2,medium-sized,TRDJ3,18,ACDTVGIPKRSWDTRQMF
TRDV2,medium-sized,TRDJ3,16,ACDTYWGTSWDTRQMF
TRDV2,medium-sized,TRDJ3,19,ACDTVAILGVSSWDTRQMF
TRDV2,large,TRDJ1,14,ACDTLGDKHTDKLI
TRDV2,medium-sized,TRDJ2,17,ACDTVTGGSPALAAQLF
TRDV2,large,TRDJ3,17,ACDTVVGAISWDTRQMF
TRDV2,medium-sized,TRDJ3,18,ACDTVQTGGYSWDTRQMF
TRDV2,medium-sized,TRDJ1,18,ACDRILGDTPPLYTDKLI
TRDV2,NA,TRDJ1,13,ACDALGIFGDKLI
TRDV2,large,TRDJ2,12,ACDTWGETAQLF
TRDV2,large,TRDJ3,18,ACDVLGDTLSSWDTRQMF
TRDV2,medium-sized,TRDJ3,14,ACDTWGIGDTRQMF
TRAV29/DV5,medium-sized,TRDJ2,16,AASAGGIRSVLTAQLF
TRDV2,few,TRDJ2,12,ACDTGDLTAQLF
TRDV2,medium-sized,TRDJ3,18,ACDTGFGGYASWDTRQMF
TRDV2,medium-sized,TRDJ3,17,ACDSGGYASSWDTRQMF
TRDV2,NA,TRDJ2,19,ACDPLKGIRHPPELTAQPF
TRDV2,few,TRDJ3,17,ACDLLGDINSRDTRQMF
TRDV2,medium-sized,TRDJ1,14,ACDGLGIPQADKLI
TRDV2,medium-sized,TRDJ1,13,ACDTAGGSRDKLI
TRDV2,medium-sized,TRDJ3,18,ACDPAVGTHSSWDTRQMF
TRDV2,large,TRDJ1,13,ACDSLGDNSDKLI
TRDV2,medium-sized,TRDJ3,19,ACDTVLGDLWSSWDTRQMF
TRDV2,medium-sized,TRDJ3,17,ACDILGDASSWDTRQMF
TRDV2,NA,TRDJ2,14,ARDTGGGSLAAQLF
TRDV2,few,TRDJ3,17,ACGTLLGDSSWETRQMF
TRDV2,large,TRDJ3,18,ACDTPSYWGNPWDTRQMF
TRDV2,medium-sized,TRDJ3,17,ACDTLLGDSSWDTRQMF
TRDV2,medium-sized,TRDJ2,13,ACDILGDTRAQLF
TRDV2,medium-sized,TRDJ2,16,ACDTSGPLGDTAAQLF
TRDV2,large,TRDJ3,16,ACDTGGYFSWDTRQMF